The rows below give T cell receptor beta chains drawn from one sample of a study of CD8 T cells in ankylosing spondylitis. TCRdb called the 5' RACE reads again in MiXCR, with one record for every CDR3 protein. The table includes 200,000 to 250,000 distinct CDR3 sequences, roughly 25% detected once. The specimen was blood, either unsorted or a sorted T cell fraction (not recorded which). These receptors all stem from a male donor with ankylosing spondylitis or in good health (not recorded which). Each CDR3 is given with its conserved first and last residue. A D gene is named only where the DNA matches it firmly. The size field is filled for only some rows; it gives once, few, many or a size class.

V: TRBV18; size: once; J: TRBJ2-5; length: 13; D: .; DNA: TGTGCCAGCTCACAAGACTTCCAAGAGACCCAGTACTTC; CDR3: CASSQDFQETQYF
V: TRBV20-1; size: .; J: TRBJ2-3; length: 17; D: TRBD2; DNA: TGCAGTGCTAGAGATTGGAGACTAGCGGAGACCACAGATACGCAGTATTTT; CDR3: CSARDWRLAETTDTQYF
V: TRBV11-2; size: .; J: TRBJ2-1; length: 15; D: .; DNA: TGTGCCAGCAGCTCACCTTTTGAGGGAGGCAATGAGCAGTTCTTC; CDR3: CASSSPFEGGNEQFF
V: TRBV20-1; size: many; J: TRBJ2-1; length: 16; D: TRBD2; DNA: TGCAGTGCTAGAACCTCTAGCGGAATCTCCTACAATGAGCAGTTCTTC; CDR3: CSARTSSGISYNEQFF
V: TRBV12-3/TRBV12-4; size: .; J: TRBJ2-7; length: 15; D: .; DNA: TGTGCCAGCAGTTTAGATTCGGGGAACCTCTACGAGCAGTACTTC; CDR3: CASSLDSGNLYEQYF
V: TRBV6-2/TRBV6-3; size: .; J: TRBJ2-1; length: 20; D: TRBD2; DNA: TGTGCCAGCAGTTACTCGAGACTAGCGGGAGAATCACAATCCTACAATGAGCAGTTCTTC; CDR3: CASSYSRLAGESQSYNEQFF
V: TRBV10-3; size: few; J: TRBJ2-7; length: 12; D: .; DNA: TGTGCCGGAGGTAGGGGAGCCTACGAGCAGTACTTC; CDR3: CAGGRGAYEQYF
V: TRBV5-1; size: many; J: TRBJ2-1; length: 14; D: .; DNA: TGCGCCAGCAGCTTAGGGCCGGAATACAATGAGCAGTTCTTC; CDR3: CASSLGPEYNEQFF
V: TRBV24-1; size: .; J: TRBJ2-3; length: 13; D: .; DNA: TGTGCCACCAGTGAAAGTGCGATCGAAACGCAGTATTTT; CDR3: CATSESAIETQYF
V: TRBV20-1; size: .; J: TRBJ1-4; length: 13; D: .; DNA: TGCAGTGCAGTTGGAGATTCTAATGAAAAACTGTTTTTT; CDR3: CSAVGDSNEKLFF
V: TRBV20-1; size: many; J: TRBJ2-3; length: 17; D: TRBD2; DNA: TGCAGTGCCACCGCGACTTCCTTAGCGGGAGAGACAGATACGCAGTATTTT; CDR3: CSATATSLAGETDTQYF
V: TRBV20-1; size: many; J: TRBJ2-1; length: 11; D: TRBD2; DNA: TGCAGTGCTAAAGCGGGAGATGAGCAGTTCTTC; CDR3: CSAKAGDEQFF
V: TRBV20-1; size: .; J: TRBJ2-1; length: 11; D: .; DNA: TGCAGTGCTAGAGATCGTTGGGGCCAGTTCTTC; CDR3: CSARDRWGQFF
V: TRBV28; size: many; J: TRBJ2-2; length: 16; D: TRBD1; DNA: TGTGCCAGCAGTATGGGACAGGGTATGATCACCGGGGAGCTGTTTTTT; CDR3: CASSMGQGMITGELFF
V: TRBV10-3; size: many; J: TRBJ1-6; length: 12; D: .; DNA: TGTGCCATCAGTGATTATAATTCACCCCTCCACTTT; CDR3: CAISDYNSPLHF
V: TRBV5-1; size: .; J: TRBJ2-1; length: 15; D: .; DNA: TGCGCCAGCAGCTTGGACAGGACAGACTACAATGAGCAGTTCTTC; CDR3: CASSLDRTDYNEQFF
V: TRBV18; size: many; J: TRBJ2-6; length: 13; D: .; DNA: TGTGCCAGCTCACCTACACAGGACAACGTCCTGACTTTC; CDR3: CASSPTQDNVLTF
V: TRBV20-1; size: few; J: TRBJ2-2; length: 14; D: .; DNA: TGCAGTGCTAGTAGGGATGCGTACACCGGGGAGCTGTTTTTT; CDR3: CSASRDAYTGELFF
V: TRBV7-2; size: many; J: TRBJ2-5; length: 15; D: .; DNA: TGTGCCAGCAGCTTAGCAGTGGGGGCATGGGAGACCCAGTACTTC; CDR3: CASSLAVGAWETQYF
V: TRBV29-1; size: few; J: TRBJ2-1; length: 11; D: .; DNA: TGCAGCGTTGGGGACCACAATGAGCAGTTCTTC; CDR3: CSVGDHNEQFF
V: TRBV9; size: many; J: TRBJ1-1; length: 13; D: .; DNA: TGTGCCAGCAGCGTATCATGGGCAGGTGAAGCTTTCTTT; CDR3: CASSVSWAGEAFF
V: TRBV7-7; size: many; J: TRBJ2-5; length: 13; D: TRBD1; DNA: TGCGCCAGCAGCCGGGACAGGGCTGAGACCCAGTACTTC; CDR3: CASSRDRAETQYF
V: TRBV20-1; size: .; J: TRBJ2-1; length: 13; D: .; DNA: TGCAGTGCTGGACGGACAGATTACAATGAGCAGTTCTTC; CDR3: CSAGRTDYNEQFF
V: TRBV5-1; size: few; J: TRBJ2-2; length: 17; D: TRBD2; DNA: TGCGCCAGCAGCTTGGGAGCTAGCGGGACTAACACCGGGGAGCTGTTTTTT; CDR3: CASSLGASGTNTGELFF
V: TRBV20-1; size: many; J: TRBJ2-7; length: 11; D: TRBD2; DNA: TGCAGTGCCCAACCGGGGGGCGAGCAGTACTTC; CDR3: CSAQPGGEQYF
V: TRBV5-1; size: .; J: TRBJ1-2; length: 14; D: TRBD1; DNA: TGCGCCAGCAGAGGGACAGGGTTTAACTATGGCTACACCTTC; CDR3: CASRGTGFNYGYTF
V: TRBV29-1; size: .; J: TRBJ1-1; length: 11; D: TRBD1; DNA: TGCAGCGTTGGGGGACAGAGTGAAGCTTTCTTT; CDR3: CSVGGQSEAFF
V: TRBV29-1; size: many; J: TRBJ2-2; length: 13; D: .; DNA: TGCAGCGTTGAAGAACGGCTCACCGGGGAGCTGTTTTTT; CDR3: CSVEERLTGELFF
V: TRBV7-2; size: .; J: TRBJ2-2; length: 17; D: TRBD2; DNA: TGTGCCAGCAGCTATACCGGGACTAGCGCGGGGACCGGGGAGCTGTTTTTT; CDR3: CASSYTGTSAGTGELFF
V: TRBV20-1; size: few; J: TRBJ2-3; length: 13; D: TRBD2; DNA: TGCAGTGCTAGTGAACTAGCGGGAGCTACGCAGTATTTT; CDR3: CSASELAGATQYF
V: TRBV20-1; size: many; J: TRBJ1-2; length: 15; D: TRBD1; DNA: TGCAGTGCTAGAGATCGGGACAGGGGGCTGCGTGGCTACACCTTC; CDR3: CSARDRDRGLRGYTF
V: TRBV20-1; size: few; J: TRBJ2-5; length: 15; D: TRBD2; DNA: TGCAGTGCTAGTATCACTAGCGGGTATCAAGAGACCCAGTACTTC; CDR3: CSASITSGYQETQYF
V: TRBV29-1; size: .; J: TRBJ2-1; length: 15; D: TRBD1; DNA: TGCAGCGTGAGAACAGGGGCCGTTGCCTACAATGAGCAGTTCTTC; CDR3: CSVRTGAVAYNEQFF
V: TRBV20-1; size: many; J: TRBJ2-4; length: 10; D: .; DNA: TGCAGCGCAGGGGGGGACATTCAGTACTTC; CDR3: CSAGGDIQYF
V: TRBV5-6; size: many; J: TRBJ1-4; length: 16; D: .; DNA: TGTGCCAGCAGCTTGTGGGGAAGAGGGGGTAATGAAAAACTGTTTTTT; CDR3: CASSLWGRGGNEKLFF
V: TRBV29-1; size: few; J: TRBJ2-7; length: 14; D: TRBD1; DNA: TGCAGCGTTGCGGACGGGACAGGTTTCTACGAGCAGTACTTC; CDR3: CSVADGTGFYEQYF
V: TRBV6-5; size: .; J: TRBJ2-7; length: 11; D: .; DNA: TGTGCCAGCAAGGGGGTCTACGAGCAGTACTTC; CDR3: CASKGVYEQYF
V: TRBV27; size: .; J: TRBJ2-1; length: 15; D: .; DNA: TGTGCCAGCAGTTTATCAGGTCAGATCTACAATGAGCAGTTCTTC; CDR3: CASSLSGQIYNEQFF
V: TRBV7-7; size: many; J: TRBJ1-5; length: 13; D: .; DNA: TGTGCTAGCAGCGCAGGGGTTGATCAGCCCCAGCATTTT; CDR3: CASSAGVDQPQHF
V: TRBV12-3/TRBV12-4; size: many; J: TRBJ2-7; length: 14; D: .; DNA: TGTGCCAGCAGCCAAGGAGTAGGGTCCTACGAGCAGTACTTC; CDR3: CASSQGVGSYEQYF
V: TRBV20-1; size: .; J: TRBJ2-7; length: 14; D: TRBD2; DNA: TGCAGTGCCGAGCATCTAGCGGGCTCCTACGAGCAGTACTTC; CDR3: CSAEHLAGSYEQYF
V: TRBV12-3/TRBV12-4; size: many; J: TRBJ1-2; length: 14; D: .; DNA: TGTGCCAGCAGTTTGTTTAGGGGGGATTATGGCTACACCTTC; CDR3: CASSLFRGDYGYTF
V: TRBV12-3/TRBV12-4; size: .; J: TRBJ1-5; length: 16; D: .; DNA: TGTGCCAGCAGTTTCGGGGGCAAGAGGAGCAATCAGCCCCAGCATTTT; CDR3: CASSFGGKRSNQPQHF
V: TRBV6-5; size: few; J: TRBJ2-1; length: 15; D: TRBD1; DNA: TGTGCCAGCAGTTACGTCCCGGGACAGGGTAGTGAGCAGTTCTTC; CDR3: CASSYVPGQGSEQFF
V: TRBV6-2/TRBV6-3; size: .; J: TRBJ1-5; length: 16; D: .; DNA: TGTGCCAGCAGTTACTCCGGTGGGGGGGGCAATCAGCCCCAGCATTTT; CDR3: CASSYSGGGGNQPQHF
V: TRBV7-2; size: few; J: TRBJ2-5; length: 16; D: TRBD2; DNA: TGTGCCAGCAGCTTAGCCGGCGGGTGGGGAGGGGAGACCCAGTACTTC; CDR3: CASSLAGGWGGETQYF
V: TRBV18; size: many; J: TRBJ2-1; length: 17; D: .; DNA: TGTGCCAGCTCACCGTTATCCAGAACCTACTCCTACAATGAGCAGTTCTTC; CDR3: CASSPLSRTYSYNEQFF
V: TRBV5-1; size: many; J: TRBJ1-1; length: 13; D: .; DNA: TGCGCCAGCAGCTTGGAAGAGTACACTGAAGCTTTCTTT; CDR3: CASSLEEYTEAFF
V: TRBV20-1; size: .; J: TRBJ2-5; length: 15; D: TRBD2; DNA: TGCAGTGCCCAGATAGCGGGAGGGCCAGGAGAGACCCAGTACTTC; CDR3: CSAQIAGGPGETQYF
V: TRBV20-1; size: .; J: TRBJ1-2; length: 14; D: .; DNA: TGCAGTGCTAAGGGCTCGCGAGGGGACTATGGCTACACCTTC; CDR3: CSAKGSRGDYGYTF
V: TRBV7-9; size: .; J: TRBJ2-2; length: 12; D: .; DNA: TGTGCCAGCAATTTTGACACCGGGGAGCTGTTTTTT; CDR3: CASNFDTGELFF
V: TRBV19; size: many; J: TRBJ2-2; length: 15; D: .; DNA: TGTGCCACCCCCAGGACACCTAAGAACACCGGGGAGCTGTTTTTT; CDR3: CATPRTPKNTGELFF
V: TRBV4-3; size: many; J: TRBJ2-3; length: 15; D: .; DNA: TGCGCCAGCAGCCGCGCGAGGGTCGGAACAGATACGCAGTATTTT; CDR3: CASSRARVGTDTQYF
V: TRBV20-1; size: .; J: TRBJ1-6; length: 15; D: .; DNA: TGCAGTGCTATGAGGGGCGGCTCCTATAATTCACCCCTCCACTTT; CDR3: CSAMRGGSYNSPLHF
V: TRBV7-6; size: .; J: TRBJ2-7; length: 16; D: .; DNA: TGTGCCAGCAGCTTATCTGGGACCCTAAATTCCTACGAGCAGTACTTC; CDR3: CASSLSGTLNSYEQYF
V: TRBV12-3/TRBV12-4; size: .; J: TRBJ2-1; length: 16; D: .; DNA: TGTGCCAGCAGTCCAAGACAGCTGAGCTCCTACAATGAGCAGTTCTTC; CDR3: CASSPRQLSSYNEQFF
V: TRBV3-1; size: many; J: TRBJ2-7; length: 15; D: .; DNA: TGTGCCAGCAGCCAAGATCGGAGACTCTCATACGAGCAGTACTTC; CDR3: CASSQDRRLSYEQYF